The entry that follows covers one T cell receptor beta chain sequence. Germline CDR1 reads SGHNT; CDR2 reads YYREEE (reference sequence). The CDR3 consists of 16 residues. J lost 3 bases, V lost 0 bases, and 8 bases had no gene match. This entry comes from a study of control samples from healthy donors and cancer patients. Profiled with immunoSEQ multiplex PCR; TCRdb holds only in-frame clones, not every one. Of 80,000 or so clones listed, 85% to 95% are singletons. The TCR originated in an older woman in good health. The chain carries TRBV5-4 and TRBJ2-5, with TRBD2 matching over 7 bases. The sequencing sample was made of blood. The CDR3 region is CASSLARSGVKETQYF. For the CDR3, the DNA is TGTGCCAGCAGCTTGGCGAGGAGCGGGGTTAAAGAGACCCAGTACTTC.